The 26 T cell receptor beta chains below come from one sample, sequenced in a study of blood T cell repertoires in COVID-19. The assay was immunoSEQ multiplex PCR, and TCRdb's table has in-frame clones only and misses some. The repertoire holds tens of thousands of clones, with around 86% as singletons. Sequencing was carried out using peripheral blood. These receptors came from a woman older than 75 with active or convalescent COVID-19.

The genes are TRBV6-5 and TRBJ1-5; D might be TRBD1 (6 bases). Germline V gives CDR1 MNHEY, CDR2 SVGAGI. The V and J ends lost 6 bases and 0 bases respectively, with 12 bases between them. This CDR3 is built from 15 residues. The CDR3 bases are TGTGCCAGCAGGACCCAGGGGAATAGCAATCAGCCCCAGCATTTT. Its protein is CASRTQGNSNQPQHF.

This clone was seen a handful of times. J is TRBJ1-3 and V is TRBV29-1; maybe TRBD1 (5 bases). Per germline, CDR1 SQVTM and CDR2 ANQGSEA. Trimming cost V 4 bases and J 1 base, with 11 bases left between them. The CDR3 loop spans 14 amino acids. The CDR3 is CSVGPSGSGNTIYF. The CDR3 DNA follows: TGCAGCGTTGGCCCCTCAGGGTCTGGAAACACCATATATTTT.

This rearrangement joins TRBV19 to TRBJ1-5; 7 positions agree with TRBD1. Per the germline V gene, CDR1 is LNHDA and CDR2 is SQIVND (reference sequence). J gave up 5 bases and V 1 base, and 2 bases lay outside the gene matches. The CDR3 has 14 amino acids. The CDR3 here is CASSIARGDQPQHF. The CDR3 DNA reads TGTGCCAGTAGTATAGCCAGGGGGGATCAGCCCCAGCATTTT.

The chain links TRBV2 to TRBJ1-1, with D perhaps matching TRBD1 (6 bases). The germline V gene encodes CDR1 SNHLY and CDR2 FYNNEI. The CDR3 runs to 13 residues. V lost 7 bases, J lost 0 bases, and 9 bases lay in between. CDR3 nucleotide sequence: TGTGCCAGCATGAGGGACATGAACACTGAAGCTTTCTTT. Translated: CASMRDMNTEAFF.

In this sample, this clone turned up a few times. The CDR3: CASSAAGYTGELFF. The CDR3 DNA follows: TGCGCCAGCAGCGCTGCGGGGTACACCGGGGAGCTGTTTTTT. The chain couples TRBV5-1 to TRBJ2-2; TRBD2 might be the D (6 bases). Per germline, CDR1 SGHRS and CDR2 YFSETQ. The CDR3 consists of 14 residues. V lost 4 bases to trimming and J lost 3 bases, with 10 bases between them. Drawing the rest from reference TRBV5-1 and TRBJ2-2, the complete variable domain is KAGVTQTPRYLIKTRGQQVTLSCSPISGHRSVSWYQQTPGQGLQFLFEYFSETQRNKGNFPGRFSGRQFSNSRSEMNVSTLELGDSALYLCASSAAGYTGELFFGEGSRLTVL.

This rearrangement joins TRBV9 to TRBJ2-1; 10 bases agree with TRBD1. CDR1 SGDLS and CDR2 YYNGEE come from the germline V gene. The CDR3 runs 15 residues. Trimming at V came to 7 bases and at J to 3 bases, leaving 7 bases not matched to a gene. The CDR3 here is CASSRQGAGYNEQFF. The CDR3 nucleotides read TGTGCCAGCTCTAGACAGGGGGCGGGCTACAATGAGCAGTTCTTC.

On this clone itself: Its ends do not fully match the called genes, so a read error is possible. The rearrangement links TRBV2 to TRBJ1-4; D call uncertain. Germline CDR1 and CDR2: SNHLY and FYNNEI. The CDR3 spans 11 residues. Here the CDR3 reads CASSDGEKQFF. The CDR3 DNA reads as TGTGCCAGCAGTGATGGAGAAAAACAGTTTTTT.

This chain joins TRBV30 and TRBJ1-2; 7 nucleotides match TRBD1. The CDR3 contains 12 residues. Germline values: CDR1 GTSNPN, CDR2 SVGIG (reference sequence). V shed 1 base, J shed 6 bases, and the junction held 2 bases outside the gene matches. CDR3 coding DNA: TGTGCCTGGAGTGACAGGGGCGATGGCTACACCTTC. Encoded protein: CAWSDRGDGYTF.

The V gene is TRBV11-2, the J gene TRBJ2-1; a possible D gene is TRBD2 (6 bases). Germline values: CDR1 SGHAT, CDR2 FQNNGV. There are 13 residues in the CDR3. Trimming pared 5 bases from V and 8 bases from J, leaving 13 bases between. CDR3 amino acids: CASSPGPGDEQFF. DNA for the CDR3: TGTGCCAGCAGCCCAGGACCGGGGGATGAGCAGTTCTTC.

This chain uses TRBV24-1 with TRBJ2-2; 9 bases fit TRBD2. The CDR3 totals 15 residues. Per germline, CDR1 KGHDR and CDR2 SFDVKD. J gave up 3 bases and V 5 bases, and 3 bases lay outside the gene matches. The CDR3: CATSGIAGDTGELFF. CDR3 nucleotide sequence: TGTGCCACCAGTGGAATAGCGGGGGACACCGGGGAGCTGTTTTTT.

V and J are TRBV27 and TRBJ2-3; 7 bases agree with TRBD2. The trim removed 5 bases at V and 3 bases at J, leaving 8 bases unmatched. The CDR3 has 15 amino acids. Germline V gives CDR1 MNHEY, CDR2 SMNVEV (reference sequence). The CDR3 sequence: CASSSWQGGTDTQYF. The CDR3 bases are TGTGCCAGCAGTAGTTGGCAGGGAGGGACAGATACGCAGTATTTT.

This chain links TRBV7-8 with TRBJ2-6, with a possible D match to TRBD1 (6 bases). Deletions cut 4 bases from V and 4 bases from J, with 14 bases between. The CDR3 spans 16 residues. Germline assignment: CDR1 SGHVS and CDR2 FQNEAQ. The DNA for the CDR3 is TGTGCCAGCAGCTCAGCAGGGGTTGCAGGGGCCAACGTCCTGACTTTC. It specifies CASSSAGVAGANVLTF. Using reference TRBV7-8 and TRBJ2-6 for the parts outside the CDR3, the full variable domain is GAGVSQSPRYKVAKRGQDVALRCDPISGHVSLFWYQQALGQGPEFLTYFQNEAQLDKSGLPSDRFFAERPEGSVSTLKIQRTQQEDSAVYLCASSSAGVAGANVLTFGAGSRLTVL.

This sequence joins TRBV20-1 and TRBJ2-7; unclear D gene. V gave up 2 bases and J gave up 6 bases, with 8 bases separating them. CDR1 and CDR2 (germline): DFQATT, SNEGSKA (reference sequence). This CDR3 is 11 amino acids long. The CDR3 reads CSARRSGEQYF. CDR3 DNA: TGCAGTGCTAGACGGAGTGGCGAGCAGTACTTC.

The V gene is TRBV4-1, the J gene TRBJ2-1; D remains ambiguous. V was clipped by 1 base and J by 4 bases, with 8 bases between them. This CDR3 spans 14 amino acids. Germline V lookup: CDR1 MGHRA, CDR2 YSYEKL. DNA for the CDR3: TGCGCCAGCAGCCAAGCGGGTAATTACAATGAGCAGTTCTTC. This translates into CASSQAGNYNEQFF.

The table lists this clone with a count of one. V is TRBV28 and J is TRBJ1-2; 10 bases match TRBD1. V trimming: 4 bases; J trimming: 4 bases; junction bases outside the gene matches: 9. The CDR3 covers 16 residues. Per germline, CDR1 MDHEN and CDR2 SYDVKM. This chain's CDR3 is CASSSPRTGGSYGYTF. In nucleotides, the CDR3 is TGTGCCAGCAGTTCACCTCGGACAGGGGGTTCCTATGGCTACACCTTC.

In DNA form, the CDR3 reads TGTGCCAGCAGTTTATCAGCAGGGATGGGTCAGCCCCAGCATTTT. Its protein product is CASSLSAGMGQPQHF. The chain combines TRBV27 with TRBJ1-5; tentative D call: TRBD1 (5 bases). Germline CDR1 reads MNHEY; CDR2 reads SMNVEV (reference sequence). The V end was cut by 0 bases, the J end by 6 bases, with 12 bases between. The CDR3 runs to 15 residues.

The chain joins TRBV3-1 (or the pseudogene TRBV3-2) to TRBJ1-5; a possible D gene is TRBD1 (5 bases). Trimming stripped 1 base from V and 3 bases from J, with 7 bases between. Germline lookup yields CDR1 LGHDT and CDR2 YNNKEL (reference sequence). CDR3 length: 14 residues. The CDR3 DNA reads as TGTGCCAGCAGCCAAGGACAGTTCAATCAGCCCCAGCATTTT. Translation gives CASSQGQFNQPQHF.

The genes are TRBV5-6 and TRBJ1-1, with D perhaps matching TRBD1 (6 bases). Germline V gene lookup returns CDR1 SGHDT and CDR2 YYEEEE. This CDR3 has 15 amino acids. V was trimmed by 4 bases and J by 5 bases, leaving 18 bases between them. CDR3 residues: CASSGAGGPMTEAFF. For the CDR3, the DNA is TGTGCCAGCAGCGGGGCTGGGGGCCCCATGACTGAAGCTTTCTTT.

This clone has a single count. V usage is TRBV6-5 and J usage is TRBJ1-5; the match to TRBD1 covers 7 bases. Germline V gives CDR1 MNHEY, CDR2 SVGAGI. CDR3 length equals 14 residues. V shed 2 bases, J shed 4 bases, and the junction held 2 bases outside the gene matches. The DNA of the CDR3 is TGTGCCAGCAGTTACGACAGGGATAATCAGCCCCAGCATTTT. Amino acid sequence: CASSYDRDNQPQHF.

The genes are TRBV4-1 and TRBJ1-6; 7 bases agree with TRBD1. V dropped 0 bases and J dropped 4; count of bases not matched to a gene: 6. In germline, CDR1 is MGHRA, CDR2 YSYEKL. This CDR3 has 17 residues. This CDR3 is CASSQDTGTEYNSPLHF. The CDR3 DNA reads TGCGCCAGCAGCCAAGATACCGGGACAGAGTATAATTCACCCCTCCACTTT.

This chain links TRBV7-2 with TRBJ2-3; the match to TRBD2 covers 8 bases. The germline gives CDR1 SGHTA, CDR2 FQGNSA. CDR3 length: 15 residues. Losses at the gene ends were 5 bases for V and 0 bases for J; bases not matched to a gene: 4. CDR3 nucleotide sequence: TGTGCCAGCAGCCCTTGGACTAGCAGCACAGATACGCAGTATTTT. Its translation: CASSPWTSSTDTQYF.

This clone has a single count. This chain connects TRBV5-1 to TRBJ1-3, with 8 nucleotides matching TRBD1. Germline V gene data show CDR1 as SGHRS and CDR2 as YFSETQ. Trimming took 3 bases from V and 0 from J; bases not matched to a gene: 5. The CDR3 sequence is 16 residues long. The CDR3 is CASSSGTGYSGNTIYF. For the CDR3, the DNA is TGCGCCAGCAGCTCCGGGACAGGATACTCTGGAAACACCATATATTTT.

The rearrangement uses TRBV6-1 and TRBJ1-2; no firm D call. Trimming pared 1 base from V and 2 bases from J, leaving 5 bases between. The CDR3 covers 13 residues. CDR1 and CDR2 from the germline V gene are MNHNS and SASEGT. CDR3 bases: TGTGCCAGCAGTGAAGGCAGAAACTATGGCTACACCTTC. Its protein is CASSEGRNYGYTF.

The gene calls are TRBV18 and TRBJ1-1, with 9 bases fitting TRBD1. This CDR3 is 14 amino acids long. Germline CDR1 and CDR2: KGHSH and LQKENI. Trimming took 3 bases from V and 5 from J; bases not matched to a gene: 4. The CDR3 DNA reads TGTGCCAGCTCACCTTGGACAGGGGAGACTGAAGCTTTCTTT. It yields the protein CASSPWTGETEAFF.

The chain joins TRBV14 to TRBJ2-5; D might be TRBD2 (5 bases). This CDR3 is built from 14 residues. V was trimmed by 5 bases and J by 1 base, leaving 11 bases between them. The germline V gene has CDR1 SGHDN and CDR2 FVKESK. This CDR3 is CASSKLVLQETQYF. The CDR3 nucleotides read TGTGCCAGCAGCAAACTAGTTCTCCAAGAGACCCAGTACTTC.

This rearrangement joins TRBV4-2 to TRBJ2-3; 7 nucleotides agree with TRBD2. The CDR3 is 17 amino acids. The V and J ends lost 0 bases and 4 bases, in that order; junction bases with no gene match: 10. CDR1 is LGHNA and CDR2 is YNFKEQ in the germline V gene. DNA for the CDR3: TGTGCCAGCAGCCAAGAGGGTCCGGGGGGTAGCGCAGATACGCAGTATTTT. Protein product: CASSQEGPGGSADTQYF.